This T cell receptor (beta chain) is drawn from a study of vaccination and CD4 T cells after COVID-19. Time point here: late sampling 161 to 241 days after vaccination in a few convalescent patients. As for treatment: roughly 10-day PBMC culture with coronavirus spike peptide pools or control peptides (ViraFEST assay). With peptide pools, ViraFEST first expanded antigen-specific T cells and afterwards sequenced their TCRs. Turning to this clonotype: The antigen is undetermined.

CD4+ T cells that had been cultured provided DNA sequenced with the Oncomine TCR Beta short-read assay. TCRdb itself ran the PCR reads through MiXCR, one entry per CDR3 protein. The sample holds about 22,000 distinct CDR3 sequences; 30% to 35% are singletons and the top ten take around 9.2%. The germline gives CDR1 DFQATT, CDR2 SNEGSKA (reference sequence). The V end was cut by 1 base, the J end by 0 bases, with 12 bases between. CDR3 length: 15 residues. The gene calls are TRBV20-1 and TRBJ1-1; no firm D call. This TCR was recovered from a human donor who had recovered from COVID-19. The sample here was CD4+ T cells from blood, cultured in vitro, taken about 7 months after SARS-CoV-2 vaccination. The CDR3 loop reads CSARVFLELNTEAFF. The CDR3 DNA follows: TGCAGTGCTAGAGTTTTTCTAGAGCTGAACACTGAAGCTTTCTTT.